This passage covers 19 T cell receptor beta chains from one sample sequenced in a study of brain metastases from non-small cell lung cancer. Method: immunoSEQ multiplex PCR; TCRdb's copy keeps in-frame clones and lacks some. This table holds over 800 clones, around 85% found once. What was sequenced was tissue from a brain metastasis. The receptor set was obtained from a donor over 35 with non-small cell lung cancer.

V is TRBV6-4 and J is TRBJ2-3, with 7 bases identical to TRBD1. CDR3 length: 14 amino acids. Germline V gene data show CDR1 as MRHNA and CDR2 as SNTAGT. With V trimmed by 0 bases and J by 4 bases, 1 base remained unmatched. The CDR3 DNA reads TGTGCCAGCAGTGACTCGCAGGGGGCAGATACGCAGTATTTT. Encoded protein: CASSDSQGADTQYF.

Concerning this clone itself: Other nucleotide sequences from this sample produce the same CDR3. The rearrangement links TRBV5-1 to TRBJ2-3; 9 positions match TRBD1. The CDR3 consists of 16 residues. In germline, CDR1 is SGHRS, CDR2 YFSETQ. The J segment lost 4 bases and the V segment lost 4 bases, leaving 10 bases of the junction unmatched. The CDR3: CASSPGQGKGADTQYF. The CDR3 nucleotides are TGCGCCAGCAGCCCCGGACAGGGGAAGGGTGCAGATACGCAGTATTTT.

The rearrangement links TRBV7-6 to TRBJ2-1, with D uncertain. CDR1 is SGHVS, CDR2 FNYEAQ, per germline. V lost 7 bases and J 3 bases, leaving 22 bases between the germline ends. CDR3 length equals 17 residues. The CDR3 loop is CASTSPTETLYYNEQFF. CDR3 bases: TGTGCCAGCACCTCCCCCACCGAGACTTTATACTACAATGAGCAGTTCTTC.

The sample holds a few counts of this clone. The chain couples TRBV2 to TRBJ1-5, with D possibly being TRBD1 (5 bases). Germline V gene sequence: CDR1 SNHLY, CDR2 FYNNEI. CDR3 length: 14 residues. Trimming took 7 bases from V and 0 from J, leaving 10 bases between them. The CDR3 spells CASKGTVSNQPQHF. The DNA of the CDR3 is TGTGCCAGCAAAGGGACGGTTAGCAATCAGCCCCAGCATTTT.

The V call is TRBV27, the J call TRBJ1-1, with a weak D call TRBD1 (6 bases). Germline V lookup: CDR1 MNHEY, CDR2 SMNVEV (reference sequence). Trimming left V 5 bases short and J 5 bases short, with 15 bases between. The CDR3 loop spans 14 amino acids. The CDR3 protein is CASSLQGSGTEAFF. The CDR3 DNA is TGTGCCAGCAGTCTACAGGGTTCAGGAACTGAAGCTTTCTTT.

This clone was seen a few times. V and J are TRBV5-1 and TRBJ1-4; 8 bases align to TRBD1. J gave up 7 bases and V 0 bases, and 5 bases lay outside the gene matches. The CDR3 extends over 15 amino acids. Germline CDR1 and CDR2: SGHRS and YFSETQ. The DNA for the CDR3 is TGCGCCAGCAGCTTGGAACAGGGGGGGCGTGAAAAACTGTTTTTT. Its protein is CASSLEQGGREKLFF.

J is TRBJ2-7 and V is TRBV2, with D tentatively TRBD2 (6 bases). The V gene's germline CDR1 is SNHLY and CDR2 FYNNEI. CDR3 size: 17 residues. V was pared by 3 bases and J by 2 bases, with 20 bases between. CDR3 in DNA: TGTGCCAGCAGTGATGGAGGGCCGGGCCCGATTGCCTACGAGCAGTACTTC. It encodes CASSDGGPGPIAYEQYF.

The chain joins TRBV6-6 to TRBJ2-6; TRBD2 aligns across 8 bases. Trimming at V came to 5 bases and at J to 0 bases, leaving 12 bases not matched to a gene. CDR1 is MNHNY and CDR2 is SVGAGI in the germline V gene (reference sequence). The CDR3 has 19 amino acids. CDR3 sequence reads: CASSPVLAGSYSGANVLTF. As DNA, the CDR3 is TGTGCCAGCAGTCCCGTTCTAGCGGGCTCGTACTCTGGGGCCAACGTCCTGACTTTC.

The chain is built from TRBV29-1 and TRBJ1-2, with 10 bases aligning to TRBD1. V dropped 4 bases and J dropped 8; count of bases not matched to a gene: 1. This CDR3 comprises 11 residues. Germline values: CDR1 SQVTM, CDR2 ANQGSEA. CDR3: CSVGDRGGYTF. CDR3 bases: TGCAGCGTTGGGGACAGGGGCGGCTACACCTTC.

In its sample, this clone was seen a few times. The V gene is TRBV2, the J gene TRBJ2-3, with 14 bases aligning to TRBD2. The germline V gene encodes CDR1 SNHLY and CDR2 FYNNEI. This CDR3 contains 17 residues. V was pared by 5 bases and J by 4 bases, with 8 bases of the junction left unmatched. Here the CDR3 reads CASSHPQGLAGADTQYF. The DNA of the CDR3 is TGTGCCAGCAGTCACCCTCAGGGACTAGCGGGAGCAGATACGCAGTATTTT.

The genes are TRBV15 and TRBJ1-1; the D gene is possibly TRBD1 (5 bases). CDR1 and CDR2 (germline): LNHNV, YYDKDF (reference sequence). This CDR3 is 12 amino acids long. The V end was cut by 6 bases, the J end by 2 bases, with 7 bases between. The CDR3 is CATSWDNTEAFF. The CDR3 coding sequence is TGTGCCACCAGTTGGGACAACACTGAAGCTTTCTTT.

The chain joins TRBV7-2 to TRBJ1-5; D is unclear. CDR3 length equals 15 residues. Germline CDR1 and CDR2: SGHTA and FQGNSA. V was cut by 2 bases and J by 2 bases, with 10 bases left in between. CDR3 nucleotide sequence: TGTGCCAGCAGCTTATCCTTCGGAGGCAATCAGCCCCAGCATTTT. It encodes CASSLSFGGNQPQHF. Using reference TRBV7-2 and TRBJ1-5 for the parts outside the CDR3, the full variable domain is GAGVSQSPSNKVTEKGKDVELRCDPISGHTALYWYRQSLGQGLEFLIYFQGNSAPDKSGLPSDRFSAERTGGSVSTLTIQRTQQEDSAVYLCASSLSFGGNQPQHFGDGTRLSIL.

V usage is TRBV10-3 and J usage is TRBJ2-3; possible D gene TRBD1, 5 bases. The V end lost 2 bases, the J end lost 5 bases, and 17 bases lay between the germline ends. Germline V gene sequence: CDR1 ENHRY, CDR2 SYGVKD. The CDR3 totals 16 residues. CDR3 DNA sequence: TGTGCCATCAGTGAGACTACAGGTAACCAGGGAGATACGCAGTATTTT. Encoded protein: CAISETTGNQGDTQYF.

V usage is TRBV5-1 and J usage is TRBJ2-1; TRBD2 matches 9 bases. CDR3 length equals 18 residues. CDR1 and CDR2 from the germline V gene are SGHRS and YFSETQ. Losses at the gene ends were 3 bases for V and 8 bases for J; bases not matched to a gene: 18. CDR3 amino acids: CASSSLLAGVGALDEQFF. DNA for the CDR3: TGCGCCAGCAGCTCCCTATTAGCGGGAGTCGGCGCTCTGGATGAGCAGTTCTTC.

The genes are TRBV24-1 and TRBJ2-3; 9 bases are shared with TRBD1. The V segment lost 2 bases and the J segment 7 bases; nucleotides outside the gene matches: 3. The CDR3 runs 14 residues. CDR1 is KGHDR, CDR2 SFDVKD, per germline. The CDR3, as DNA: TGTGCCACCAGTGATTACAGGGGGCTGTATACGCAGTATTTT. Translating gives CATSDYRGLYTQYF.

The chain uses TRBV15 and TRBJ2-5, with D perhaps assigned TRBD1 or TRBD2 (5 bases each). CDR3 length: 13 amino acids. Trimming took off 5 bases at V and 4 bases at J, with 11 bases between the two ends. Germline assignment: CDR1 LNHNV and CDR2 YYDKDF (reference sequence). CDR3 loop: CATSLTRGETQYF. The CDR3 DNA reads TGTGCCACCAGCCTCACGAGGGGAGAGACCCAGTACTTC. Based on the CDR3 plus reference TRBV15 and TRBJ2-5, the full variable domain is DAMVIQNPRYQVTQFGKPVTLSCSQTLNHNVMYWYQQKSSQAPKLLFHYYDKDFNNEADTPDNFQSRRPNTSFCFLDIRSPGLGDTAMYLCATSLTRGETQYFGPGTRLLVL.

This chain joins TRBV15 and TRBJ2-5, with a tentative D call TRBD2 (5 bases). Germline-derived CDR1 and CDR2 are LNHNV and YYDKDF (reference sequence). The V end lost 5 bases, the J end lost 5 bases, and 15 bases lay between the germline ends. The CDR3 sequence is 14 residues long. The CDR3 nucleotides read TGTGCCACCAGCTCGCGTGGAGGTTCGGAGACCCAGTACTTC. Translating it yields CATSSRGGSETQYF.

The chain joins TRBV28 to TRBJ2-7, with 9 bases lining up with TRBD2. The CDR3 runs to 14 residues. From germline, CDR1 is MDHEN and CDR2 SYDVKM. With V trimmed by 5 bases and J by 5 bases, 7 bases remained unmatched. CDR3 in DNA: TGTGCCAGCAGTAGAATAGCGGGAGACCACGAGCAGTACTTC. This translates into CASSRIAGDHEQYF.

The rearrangement joins TRBV27 to TRBJ1-2; D remains unclear. Trimming pared 2 bases from V and 6 bases from J, leaving 10 bases between. CDR1 and CDR2 from the germline V gene are MNHEY and SMNVEV (reference sequence). This CDR3 is 13 amino acids long. The CDR3 protein is CASSLGAKNGYTF. The DNA of the CDR3 is TGTGCCAGCAGTTTAGGCGCAAAGAATGGCTACACCTTC.